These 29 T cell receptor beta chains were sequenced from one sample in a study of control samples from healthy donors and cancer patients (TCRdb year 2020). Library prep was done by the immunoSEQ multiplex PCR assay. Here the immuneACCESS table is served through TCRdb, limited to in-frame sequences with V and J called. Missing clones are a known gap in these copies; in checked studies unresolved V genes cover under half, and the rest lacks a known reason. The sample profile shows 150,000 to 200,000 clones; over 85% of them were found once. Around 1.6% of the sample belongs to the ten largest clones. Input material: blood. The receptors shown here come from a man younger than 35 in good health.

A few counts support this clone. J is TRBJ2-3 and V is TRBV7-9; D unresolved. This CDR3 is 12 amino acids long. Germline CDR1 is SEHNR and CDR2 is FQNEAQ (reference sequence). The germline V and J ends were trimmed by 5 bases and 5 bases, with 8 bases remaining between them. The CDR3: CASSPRGDTQYF. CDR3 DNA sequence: TGTGCCAGCAGCCCAAGAGGAGATACGCAGTATTTT.

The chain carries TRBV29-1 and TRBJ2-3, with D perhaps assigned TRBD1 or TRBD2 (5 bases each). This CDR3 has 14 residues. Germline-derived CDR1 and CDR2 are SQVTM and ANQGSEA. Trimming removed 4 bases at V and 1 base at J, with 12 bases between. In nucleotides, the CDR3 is TGCAGCGTTGTAGCCAGGGACGGCACAGATACGCAGTATTTT. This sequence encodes CSVVARDGTDTQYF.

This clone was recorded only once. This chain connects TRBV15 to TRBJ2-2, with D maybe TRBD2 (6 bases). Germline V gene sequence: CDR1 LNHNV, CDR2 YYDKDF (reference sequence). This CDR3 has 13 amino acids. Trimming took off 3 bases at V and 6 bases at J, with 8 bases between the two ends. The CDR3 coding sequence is TGTGCCACCAGCAGGATAGCGGCCGGGGAGCTGTTTTTT. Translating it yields CATSRIAAGELFF.

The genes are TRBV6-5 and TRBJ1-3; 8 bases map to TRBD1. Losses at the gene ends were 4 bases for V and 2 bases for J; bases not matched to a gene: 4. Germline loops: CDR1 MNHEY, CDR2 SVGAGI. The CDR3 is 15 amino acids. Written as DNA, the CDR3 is TGTGCCAGCAGTTTGGACAGGGTCCCTGGAAACACCATATATTTT. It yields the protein CASSLDRVPGNTIYF.

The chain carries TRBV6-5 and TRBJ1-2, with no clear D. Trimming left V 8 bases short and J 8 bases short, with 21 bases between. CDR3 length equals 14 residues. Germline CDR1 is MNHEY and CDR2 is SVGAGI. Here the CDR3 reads CASLTAGLEVGYTF. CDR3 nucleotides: TGTGCCAGCCTGACGGCAGGCCTCGAAGTAGGCTACACCTTC.

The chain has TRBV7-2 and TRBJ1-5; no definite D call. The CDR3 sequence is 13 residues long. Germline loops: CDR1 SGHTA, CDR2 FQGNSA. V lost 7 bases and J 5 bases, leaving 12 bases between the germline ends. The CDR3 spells CASTLWVDQPQHF. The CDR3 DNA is TGTGCCAGCACCCTCTGGGTCGATCAGCCCCAGCATTTT.

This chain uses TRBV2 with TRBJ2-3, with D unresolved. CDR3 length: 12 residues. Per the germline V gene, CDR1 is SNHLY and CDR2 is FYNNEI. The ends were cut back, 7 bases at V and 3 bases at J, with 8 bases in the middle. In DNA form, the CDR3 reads TGTGCCAGCATTTATGTAACAGATACGCAGTATTTT. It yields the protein CASIYVTDTQYF. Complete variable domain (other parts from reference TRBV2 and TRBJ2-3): EPEVTQTPSHQVTQMGQEVILRCVPISNHLYFYWYRQILGQKVEFLVSFYNNEISEKSEIFDDQFSVERPDGSNFTLKIRSTKLEDSAMYFCASIYVTDTQYFGPGTRLTVL.

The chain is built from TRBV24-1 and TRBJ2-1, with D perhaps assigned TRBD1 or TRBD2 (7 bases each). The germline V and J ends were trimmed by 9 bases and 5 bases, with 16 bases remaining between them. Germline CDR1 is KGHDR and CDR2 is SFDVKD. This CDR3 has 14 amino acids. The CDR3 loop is CATCGRGGNNEQFF. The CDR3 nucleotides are TGTGCCACCTGTGGCAGGGGGGGAAACAATGAGCAGTTCTTC.

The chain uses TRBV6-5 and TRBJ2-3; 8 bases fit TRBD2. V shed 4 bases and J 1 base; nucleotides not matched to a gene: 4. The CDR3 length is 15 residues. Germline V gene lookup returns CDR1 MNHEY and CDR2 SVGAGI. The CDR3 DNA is TGTGCCAGCAGTTCCAGAGCGGGGGGCACAGATACGCAGTATTTT. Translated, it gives CASSSRAGGTDTQYF.

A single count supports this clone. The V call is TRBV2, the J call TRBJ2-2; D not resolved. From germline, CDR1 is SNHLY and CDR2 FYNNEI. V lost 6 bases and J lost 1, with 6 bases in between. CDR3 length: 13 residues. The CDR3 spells CASRAENTGELFF. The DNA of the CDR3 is TGTGCCAGCAGAGCCGAGAACACCGGGGAGCTGTTTTTT.

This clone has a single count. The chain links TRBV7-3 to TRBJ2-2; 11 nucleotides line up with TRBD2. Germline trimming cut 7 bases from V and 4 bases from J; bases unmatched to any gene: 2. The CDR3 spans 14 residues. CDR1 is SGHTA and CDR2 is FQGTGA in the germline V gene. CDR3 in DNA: TGTGCCAGCATGCTAGCGGGGGGCACCGGGGAGCTGTTTTTT. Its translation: CASMLAGGTGELFF.

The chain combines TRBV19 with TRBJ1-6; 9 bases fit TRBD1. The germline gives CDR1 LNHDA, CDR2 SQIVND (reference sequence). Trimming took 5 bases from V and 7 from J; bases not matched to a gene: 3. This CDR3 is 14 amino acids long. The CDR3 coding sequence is TGTGCCAGTAGTCCACAGGGGGCCAATTCACCCCTCCACTTT. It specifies CASSPQGANSPLHF.

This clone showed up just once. The CDR3 nucleotides read TGTGCCAGCAGTTTTATTCAGGGGGGCGAGCAGTTCTTC. This encodes CASSFIQGGEQFF. The V and J genes are TRBV12-3 or TRBV12-4 and TRBJ2-1; D is perhaps TRBD1 (7 bases). Trimming stripped 3 bases from V and 10 bases from J, with 13 bases between. The CDR3 has 13 residues.

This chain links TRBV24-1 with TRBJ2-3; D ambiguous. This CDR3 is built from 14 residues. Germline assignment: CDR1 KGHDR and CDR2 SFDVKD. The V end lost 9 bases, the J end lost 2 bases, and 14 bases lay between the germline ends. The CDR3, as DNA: TGTGCCACCTCCCGCGACTTTGCCACAGATACGCAGTATTTT. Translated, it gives CATSRDFATDTQYF.

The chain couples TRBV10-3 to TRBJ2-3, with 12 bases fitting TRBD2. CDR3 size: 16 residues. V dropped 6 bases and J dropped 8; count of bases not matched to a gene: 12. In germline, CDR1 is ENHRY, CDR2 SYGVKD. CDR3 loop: CAIRTGLAGGPATQYF. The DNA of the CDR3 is TGTGCCATCAGGACGGGCCTAGCGGGGGGGCCTGCTACGCAGTATTTT.

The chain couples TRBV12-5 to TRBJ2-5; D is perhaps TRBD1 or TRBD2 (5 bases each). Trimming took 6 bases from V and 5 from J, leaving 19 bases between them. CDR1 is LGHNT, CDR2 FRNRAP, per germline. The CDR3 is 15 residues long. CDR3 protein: CASGRKGTKGETQYF. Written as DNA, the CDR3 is TGTGCTAGTGGGAGAAAGGGGACGAAAGGTGAGACCCAGTACTTC. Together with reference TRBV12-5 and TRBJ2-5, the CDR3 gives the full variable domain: DARVTQTPRHKVTEMGQEVTMRCQPILGHNTVFWYRQTMMQGLELLAYFRNRAPLDDSGMPKDRFSAEMPDATLATLKIQPSEPRDSAVYFCASGRKGTKGETQYFGPGTRLLVL.

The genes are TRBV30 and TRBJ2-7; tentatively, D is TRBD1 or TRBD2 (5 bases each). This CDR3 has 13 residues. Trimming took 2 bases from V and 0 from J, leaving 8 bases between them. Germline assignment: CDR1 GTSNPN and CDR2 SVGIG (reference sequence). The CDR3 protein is CAWSRGSSYEQYF. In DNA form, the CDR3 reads TGTGCCTGGAGTCGGGGCAGCTCCTACGAGCAGTACTTC.

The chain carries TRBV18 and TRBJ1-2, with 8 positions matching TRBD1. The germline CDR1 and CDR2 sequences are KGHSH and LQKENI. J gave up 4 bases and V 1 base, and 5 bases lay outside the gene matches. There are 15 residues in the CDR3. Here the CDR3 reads CASSPQQGEGYGYTF. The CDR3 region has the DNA TGTGCCAGCTCACCACAACAGGGGGAAGGCTATGGCTACACCTTC.

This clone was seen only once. The CDR3 sequence: CASSSAEQAKEAQYF. In nucleotides, the CDR3 is TGTGCCAGCAGTTCCGCTGAGCAGGCAAAAGAGGCGCAGTACTTC. This chain connects TRBV28 to TRBJ2-7; D not resolved. Trimming stripped 4 bases from V and 9 bases from J, with 22 bases between. There are 15 residues in the CDR3. Germline values: CDR1 MDHEN, CDR2 SYDVKM. Supplemented by reference TRBV28 and TRBJ2-7, the full variable domain reads DVKVTQSSRYLVKRTGEKVFLECVQDMDHENMFWYRQDPGLGLRLIYFSYDVKMKEKGDIPEGYSVSREKKERFSLILESASTNQTSMYLCASSSAEQAKEAQYFGPGTRLTVT.

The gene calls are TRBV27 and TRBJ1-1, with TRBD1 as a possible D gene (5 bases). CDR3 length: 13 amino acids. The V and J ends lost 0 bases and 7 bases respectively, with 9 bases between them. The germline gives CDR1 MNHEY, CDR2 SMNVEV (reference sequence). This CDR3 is CASSLSRGHEAFF. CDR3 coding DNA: TGTGCCAGCAGTTTATCTCGGGGCCATGAAGCTTTCTTT.

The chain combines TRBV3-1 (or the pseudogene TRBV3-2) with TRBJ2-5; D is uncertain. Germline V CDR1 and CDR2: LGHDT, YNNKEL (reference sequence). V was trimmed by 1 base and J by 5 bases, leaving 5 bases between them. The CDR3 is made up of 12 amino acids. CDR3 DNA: TGTGCCAGCAGCCAAGGGGCGGAGACCCAGTACTTC. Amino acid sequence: CASSQGAETQYF.

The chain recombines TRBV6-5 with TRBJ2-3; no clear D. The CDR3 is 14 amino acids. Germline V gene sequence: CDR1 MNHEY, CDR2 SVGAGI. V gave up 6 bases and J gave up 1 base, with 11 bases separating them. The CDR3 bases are TGTGCCAGCAGCACCCACCGGGGCACAGATACGCAGTATTTT. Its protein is CASSTHRGTDTQYF.

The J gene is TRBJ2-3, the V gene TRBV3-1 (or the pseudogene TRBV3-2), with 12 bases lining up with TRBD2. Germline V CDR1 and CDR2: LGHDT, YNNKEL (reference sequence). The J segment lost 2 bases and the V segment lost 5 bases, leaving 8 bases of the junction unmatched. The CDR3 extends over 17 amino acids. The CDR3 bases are TGTGCCAGCAGCTCCAGACTAGCGGGAGAGGACACAGATACGCAGTATTTT. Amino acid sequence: CASSSRLAGEDTDTQYF.

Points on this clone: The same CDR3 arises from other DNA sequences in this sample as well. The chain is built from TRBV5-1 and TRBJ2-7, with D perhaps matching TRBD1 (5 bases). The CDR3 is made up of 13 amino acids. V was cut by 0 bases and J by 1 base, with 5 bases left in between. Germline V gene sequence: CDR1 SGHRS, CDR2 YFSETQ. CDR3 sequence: CASSLGQSYEQYF. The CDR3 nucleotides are TGCGCCAGCAGCTTGGGACAGTCCTACGAGCAGTACTTC.

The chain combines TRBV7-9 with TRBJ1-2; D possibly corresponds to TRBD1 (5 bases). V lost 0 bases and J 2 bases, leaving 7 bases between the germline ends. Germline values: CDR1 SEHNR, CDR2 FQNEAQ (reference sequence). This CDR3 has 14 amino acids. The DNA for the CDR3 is TGTGCCAGCAGCTTAGCGACAGTGAACTATGGCTACACCTTC. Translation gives CASSLATVNYGYTF.

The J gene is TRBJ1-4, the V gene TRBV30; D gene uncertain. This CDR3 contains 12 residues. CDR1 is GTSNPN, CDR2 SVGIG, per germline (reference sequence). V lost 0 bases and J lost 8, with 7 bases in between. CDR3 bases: TGTGCCTGGAGTGTGGCCAACGAAAAACTGTTTTTT. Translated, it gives CAWSVANEKLFF.

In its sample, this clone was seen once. The CDR3 DNA follows: TGTGCCAGCAGTCCCTCGACAGGGGTCGACTATGGCTACACCTTC. Its protein product is CASSPSTGVDYGYTF. The V gene is TRBV27, the J gene TRBJ1-2, with TRBD1 matching 8 bases. CDR1 and CDR2 from the germline V gene are MNHEY and SMNVEV (reference sequence). With V trimmed by 5 bases and J by 3 bases, 8 bases remained unmatched. This CDR3 has 15 amino acids.

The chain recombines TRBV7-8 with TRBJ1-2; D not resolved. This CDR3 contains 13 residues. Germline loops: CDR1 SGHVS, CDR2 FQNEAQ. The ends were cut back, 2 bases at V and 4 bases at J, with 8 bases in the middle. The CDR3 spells CASSLSGLYGYTF. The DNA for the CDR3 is TGTGCCAGCAGCTTAAGCGGACTCTATGGCTACACCTTC.

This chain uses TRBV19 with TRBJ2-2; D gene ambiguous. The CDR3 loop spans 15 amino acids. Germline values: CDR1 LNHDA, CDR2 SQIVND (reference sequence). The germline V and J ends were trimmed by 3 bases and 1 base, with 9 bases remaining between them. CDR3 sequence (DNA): TGTGCCAGTAGTATGGTCAACAGGAACACCGGGGAGCTGTTTTTT. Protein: CASSMVNRNTGELFF.